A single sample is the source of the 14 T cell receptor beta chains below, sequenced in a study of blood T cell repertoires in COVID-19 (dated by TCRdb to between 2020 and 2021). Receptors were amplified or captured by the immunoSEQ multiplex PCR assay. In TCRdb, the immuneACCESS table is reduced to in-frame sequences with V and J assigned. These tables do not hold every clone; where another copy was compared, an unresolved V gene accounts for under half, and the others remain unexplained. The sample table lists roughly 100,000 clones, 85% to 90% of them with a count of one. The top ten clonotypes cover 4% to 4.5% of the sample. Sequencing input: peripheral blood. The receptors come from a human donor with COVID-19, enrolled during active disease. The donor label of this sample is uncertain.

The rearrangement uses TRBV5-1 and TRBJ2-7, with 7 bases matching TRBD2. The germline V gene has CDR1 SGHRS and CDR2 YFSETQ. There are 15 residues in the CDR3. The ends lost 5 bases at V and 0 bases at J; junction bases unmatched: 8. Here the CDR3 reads CASRETSASSYEQYF. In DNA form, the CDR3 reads TGCGCCAGCAGGGAAACTAGCGCGAGCTCCTACGAGCAGTACTTC.

In nucleotides, the CDR3 is TGTGCCAGCAGCATCACTAGCACAGATACGCAGTATTTT. Its translation is CASSITSTDTQYF. The V gene is TRBV7-2, the J gene TRBJ2-3; D is uncertain. The CDR3 runs to 13 residues. V lost 5 bases and J lost 0, with 6 bases in between. The germline V gene has CDR1 SGHTA and CDR2 FQGNSA.

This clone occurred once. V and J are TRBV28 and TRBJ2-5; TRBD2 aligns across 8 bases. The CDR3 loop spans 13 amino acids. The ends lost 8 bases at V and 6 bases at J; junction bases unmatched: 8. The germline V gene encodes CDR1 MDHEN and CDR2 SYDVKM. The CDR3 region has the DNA TGTGCCAGCGTAACGGGGGGGGTAAAGACCCAGTACTTC. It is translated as CASVTGGVKTQYF.

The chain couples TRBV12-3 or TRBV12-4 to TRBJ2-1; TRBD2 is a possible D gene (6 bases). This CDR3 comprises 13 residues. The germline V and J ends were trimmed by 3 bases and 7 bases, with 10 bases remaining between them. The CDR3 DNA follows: TGTGCCAGCAGTTTTTCAGGGAGGAATGAGCAGTTCTTC. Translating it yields CASSFSGRNEQFF.

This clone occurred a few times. CDR3 DNA sequence: TGTGCCAGCAGCTTTGGACAGGTGAACACCGGGGAGCTGTTTTTT. Its translation is CASSFGQVNTGELFF. V usage is TRBV5-6 and J usage is TRBJ2-2; 7 bases match TRBD1. The CDR3 covers 15 residues. CDR1 is SGHDT, CDR2 YYEEEE, per germline. Unmatched junction bases numbered 2, after V lost 2 bases and J lost 1 base.

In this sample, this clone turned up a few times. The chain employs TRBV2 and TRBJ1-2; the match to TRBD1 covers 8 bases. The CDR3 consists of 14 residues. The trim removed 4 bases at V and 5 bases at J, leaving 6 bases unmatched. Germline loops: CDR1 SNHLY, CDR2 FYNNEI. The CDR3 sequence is CASSVGQGGYGYTF. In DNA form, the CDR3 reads TGTGCCAGCAGTGTCGGACAGGGAGGGTATGGCTACACCTTC.

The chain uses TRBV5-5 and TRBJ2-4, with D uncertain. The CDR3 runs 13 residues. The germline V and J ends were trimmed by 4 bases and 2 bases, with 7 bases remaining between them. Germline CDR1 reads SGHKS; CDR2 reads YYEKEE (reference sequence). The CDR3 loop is CASSLLPKNIQYF. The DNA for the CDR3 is TGTGCCAGCAGCCTACTTCCCAAAAACATTCAGTACTTC.

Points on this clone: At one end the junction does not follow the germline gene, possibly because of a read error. The CDR3 DNA reads TGTGCCAGCAGCCCCCACCGACAGAGATCGTTT. Translation: CASSPHRQRSF. V and J are TRBV7-9 and TRBJ1-1, with D possibly being TRBD1 (5 bases). This CDR3 is built from 11 residues. Germline CDR1 and CDR2: SEHNR and FQNEAQ (reference sequence).

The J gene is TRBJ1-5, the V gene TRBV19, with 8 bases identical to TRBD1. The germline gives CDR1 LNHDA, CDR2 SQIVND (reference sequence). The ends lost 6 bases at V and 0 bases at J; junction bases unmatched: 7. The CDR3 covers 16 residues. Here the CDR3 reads CASSARTGYSNQPQHF. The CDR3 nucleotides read TGTGCCAGTAGCGCCAGGACAGGGTATAGCAATCAGCCCCAGCATTTT.

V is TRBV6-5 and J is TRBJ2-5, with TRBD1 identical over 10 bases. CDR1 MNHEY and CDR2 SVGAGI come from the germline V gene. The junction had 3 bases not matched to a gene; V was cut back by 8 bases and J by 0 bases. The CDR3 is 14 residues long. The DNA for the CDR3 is TGTGCCAGCGACAGGGGGCGCGACCAAGAGACCCAGTACTTC. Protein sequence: CASDRGRDQETQYF.

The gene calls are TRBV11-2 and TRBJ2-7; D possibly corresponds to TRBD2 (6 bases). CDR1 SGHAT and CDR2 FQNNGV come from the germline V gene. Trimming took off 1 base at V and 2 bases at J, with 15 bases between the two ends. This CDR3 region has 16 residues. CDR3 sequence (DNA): TGTGCCAGCAGCTTAGTGATTTGGGGGGAAACCTACGAGCAGTACTTC. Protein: CASSLVIWGETYEQYF. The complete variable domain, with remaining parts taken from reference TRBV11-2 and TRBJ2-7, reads EAGVAQSPRYKIIEKRQSVAFWCNPISGHATLYWYQQILGQGPKLLIQFQNNGVVDDSQLPKDRFSAERLKGVDSTLKIQPAKLEDSAVYLCASSLVIWGETYEQYFGPGTRLTVT.

The chain's CDR3 is CASSSLTSGSTTDTQYF. The DNA of the CDR3 is TGTGCCAGCAGTTCCTTGACTAGCGGGAGTACGACAGATACGCAGTATTTT. The V gene is TRBV28, the J gene TRBJ2-3; 12 nucleotides agree with TRBD2. With V trimmed by 4 bases and J by 3 bases, 8 bases remained unmatched. The CDR3 spans 17 residues. Germline CDR1 is MDHEN and CDR2 is SYDVKM.

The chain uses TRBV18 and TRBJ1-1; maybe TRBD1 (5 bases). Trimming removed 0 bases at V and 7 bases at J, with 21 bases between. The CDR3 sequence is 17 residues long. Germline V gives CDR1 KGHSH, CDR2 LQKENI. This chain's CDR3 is CASSPPHFAGGRGEAFF. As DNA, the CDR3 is TGTGCCAGCTCACCACCCCATTTTGCGGGGGGAAGAGGTGAAGCTTTCTTT.

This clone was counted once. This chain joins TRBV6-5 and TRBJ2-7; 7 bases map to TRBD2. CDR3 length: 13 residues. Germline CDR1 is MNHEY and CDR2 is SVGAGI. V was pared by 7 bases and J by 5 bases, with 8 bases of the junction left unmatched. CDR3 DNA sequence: TGTGCCAGCACTAAACCGGGAGGCCACGAGCAGTACTTC. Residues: CASTKPGGHEQYF.